Below are 10 T cell receptor beta chains sequenced from a single sample in a study of cytomegalovirus exposure and HLA in healthy donors. The table came from immunoSEQ multiplex PCR; TCRdb's copy has only in-frame clones and leaves some out. The table lists 330,000 or so clones, 86% of them singletons. What was sequenced was PBMCs. Every receptor here comes from a woman between 18 and 30 years old in good health and CMV-seronegative.

The V and J genes are TRBV27 and TRBJ1-4; D is ambiguous. Germline V gives CDR1 MNHEY, CDR2 SMNVEV (reference sequence). V was clipped by 6 bases and J by 6 bases, with 17 bases between them. The CDR3 has 15 amino acids. The CDR3 DNA follows: TGTGCCAGCAGGCAAAATCGGTTGAGCCATGAAAAACTGTTTTTT. Amino acids: CASRQNRLSHEKLFF.

V and J are TRBV27 and TRBJ2-5; a weak D match, TRBD2 (6 bases). This CDR3 has 15 residues. V was trimmed by 6 bases and J by 2 bases, leaving 16 bases between them. CDR1 is MNHEY, CDR2 SMNVEV, per germline (reference sequence). CDR3 sequence (DNA): TGTGCCAGCAGGCGACTACTAGGAGGGCAAGAGACCCAGTACTTC. Its translation is CASRRLLGGQETQYF.

This rearrangement joins TRBV7-3 to TRBJ2-3; D not certain. Deletions cut 0 bases from V and 4 bases from J, with 11 bases between. The germline CDR1 and CDR2 sequences are SGHTA and FQGTGA. This CDR3 contains 15 residues. CDR3 residues: CASSLTARFADTQYF. The DNA for the CDR3 is TGTGCCAGCAGCTTAACGGCACGTTTCGCAGATACGCAGTATTTT.

This clone is medium-sized in the sample. This chain uses TRBV19 with TRBJ1-3; 9 bases are shared with TRBD1. J was trimmed by 0 bases and V by 7 bases; bases with no gene match: 1. Germline CDR1 is LNHDA and CDR2 is SQIVND (reference sequence). There are 14 residues in the CDR3. CDR3 bases: TGTGCCAGTAAGGGACAGGGCTCTGGAAACACCATATATTTT. It specifies CASKGQGSGNTIYF.

This chain connects TRBV6-1 to TRBJ2-7; 8 bases agree with TRBD1. After removal of 8 bases from V and 7 bases from J, the junction contained 16 bases not matched to a gene. This CDR3 spans 15 amino acids. Per germline, CDR1 MNHNS and CDR2 SASEGT. In DNA, the CDR3 is TGTGCCAGCGGGACCCGGGACAGGCCGGCCTTTGAGCAGTACTTC. Residues: CASGTRDRPAFEQYF.

The chain has TRBV27 and TRBJ1-2; TRBD1 aligns across 8 bases. This CDR3 spans 15 amino acids. The germline gives CDR1 MNHEY, CDR2 SMNVEV (reference sequence). The ends lost 5 bases at V and 8 bases at J; junction bases unmatched: 13. This CDR3 reads CASSVRQGLGYGYTF. CDR3 bases: TGTGCCAGCAGTGTCCGACAGGGGTTGGGGTACGGCTACACCTTC.

This clone turned up a few times. This chain joins TRBV12-5 and TRBJ2-7; D is perhaps TRBD2 (6 bases). Germline loops: CDR1 LGHNT, CDR2 FRNRAP. V shed 5 bases and J shed 1 base, with 15 bases lying between them. This CDR3 has 15 residues. CDR3 coding DNA: TGTGCTAGTGGTACCATGCCAGGGACTTCCTACGAGCAGTACTTC. Its translation is CASGTMPGTSYEQYF.

The chain carries TRBV9 and TRBJ2-7; TRBD2 matches at 7 bases. From germline, CDR1 is SGDLS and CDR2 YYNGEE. Trimming at V came to 3 bases and at J to 0 bases, leaving 9 bases not matched to a gene. There are 16 residues in the CDR3. The DNA for the CDR3 is TGTGCCAGCAGCGCTTTTACTAGCGATGGCTCCTACGAGCAGTACTTC. Protein sequence: CASSAFTSDGSYEQYF.

The chain's CDR3 is CAWSVHLNTEAFF. CDR3 sequence (DNA): TGTGCCTGGAGTGTACACCTGAACACTGAAGCTTTCTTT. The rearrangement uses TRBV30 and TRBJ1-1; D not certain. Germline V gives CDR1 GTSNPN, CDR2 SVGIG (reference sequence). The CDR3 is 13 residues long. V was shortened by 0 bases and J by 0 bases, with 5 bases between the two germline ends.

This sequence joins TRBV28 and TRBJ1-3; D call uncertain. CDR3 size: 15 residues. The germline V gene encodes CDR1 MDHEN and CDR2 SYDVKM. The V end was cut by 2 bases, the J end by 0 bases, with 8 bases between. CDR3 in DNA: TGTGCCAGCAGTTTACCGGGGTTCTCTGGAAACACCATATATTTT. As protein: CASSLPGFSGNTIYF.